What follows are 32 T cell receptor beta chains derived from one specimen sequenced in a study of T cells expressing NK-cell markers. Each CDR3 protein gets one entry in TCRdb, which reprocessed the 5' RACE reads and gives no DNA. The sample includes fewer than 550,000 distinct CDR3 sequences. The sequenced sample consisted of blood T cells: a sorted CD56 or NKG2C T cell subset, CD4+ or CD8+ T cells, or bulk PBMC T cells (not recorded which). These TCRs come from a woman in her fifties or sixties in good health.

The chain is built from TRBV4-1 and TRBJ2-2; without DNA, the TCRdb call of TRBD2 cannot be checked. This CDR3 is 18 amino acids long. CDR1 and CDR2 (germline): MGHRA, YSYEKL. The CDR3: CASSLDGTSGRGTGELFF.

The rearrangement links TRBV28 to TRBJ1-2. CDR1 MDHEN and CDR2 SYDVKM come from the germline V gene. The CDR3 length is 14 residues. The CDR3 sequence: CASSLIRIPYGYTF.

The chain joins TRBV20-1 to TRBJ2-1; TCRdb reports TRBD2, a call that lacks DNA to check it against. Germline CDR1 is DFQATT and CDR2 is SNEGSKA (reference sequence). The CDR3 sequence is 13 residues long. CDR3 residues: CSAWKGRADEQFF.

The V gene is TRBV6-5, the J gene TRBJ1-6; the TCRdb D gene call, TRBD1, has no DNA to confirm it. This CDR3 is 14 amino acids long. CDR1 and CDR2 (germline): MNHEY, SVGAGI. The CDR3 protein is CASSYSQWGSPLHF.

This chain joins TRBV29-1 and TRBJ2-1; TCRdb's assignment of TRBD2 cannot be checked, as there is no DNA. Germline V CDR1 and CDR2: SQVTM, ANQGSEA. The CDR3 spans 14 residues. The CDR3 spells CSVAVTSGYNEQFF.

The rearrangement joins TRBV6-4 to TRBJ2-5; the TCRdb D gene call, TRBD2, has no DNA to confirm it. The CDR3 runs 13 residues. Germline CDR1 MRHNA, CDR2 SNTAGT. The CDR3 region is CAIIAGEGKTQYF.

This chain uses TRBV6-4 with TRBJ1-2. Germline CDR1 reads MRHNA; CDR2 reads SNTAGT. CDR3 length equals 14 residues. CDR3 loop: CASSPAGMGDGYTF.

The V and J genes are TRBV20-1 and TRBJ2-3; TCRdb's D call, TRBD1, is unchecked because there is no DNA. This CDR3 contains 17 residues. Germline CDR1 DFQATT, CDR2 SNEGSKA (reference sequence). CDR3 region: CSARVVGGGRRTDTQYF.

The CDR3 protein is CASSPPAGADTQYF. The rearrangement joins TRBV5-6 to TRBJ2-3; TCRdb's D gene call, TRBD2, goes unchecked for lack of DNA. The CDR3 is made up of 14 amino acids. Germline V lookup: CDR1 SGHDT, CDR2 YYEEEE.

The rearrangement joins TRBV12-3 or TRBV12-4 to TRBJ2-1. The CDR3 loop spans 13 amino acids. The chain's CDR3 is CASSHDSDDEQFF.

The V call is TRBV9, the J call TRBJ2-2; TCRdb proposes TRBD1, but this gene call is untestable without DNA. CDR3 length: 13 amino acids. Germline V gene sequence: CDR1 SGDLS, CDR2 YYNGEE. CDR3 sequence reads: CASSRPGTGELFF.

The V call is TRBV7-9, the J call TRBJ2-7; TCRdb's D call, TRBD2, is unchecked because there is no DNA. Germline CDR1 is SEHNR and CDR2 is FQNEAQ (reference sequence). The length of the CDR3 is 15 residues. CDR3 residues: CASSSLERGLNEQYF.

The chain joins TRBV6-6 to TRBJ1-3. The germline V gene has CDR1 MNHNY and CDR2 SVGAGI (reference sequence). The CDR3 covers 15 residues. The CDR3 here is CASREAGGSGNTIYF.

V is TRBV3-1 and J is TRBJ2-1; the TRBD2 assignment by TCRdb is unverifiable without DNA. The CDR3 is 14 residues long. Germline V gene data show CDR1 as LGHDT and CDR2 as YNNKEL (reference sequence). The CDR3 reads CASRMASGSSEQFF.

The J gene is TRBJ1-1, the V gene TRBV5-5. The germline CDR1 and CDR2 sequences are SGHKS and YYEKEE (reference sequence). The CDR3 covers 14 residues. CDR3 sequence: CASSPIHSNTEAFF. Variable domain in full (rest from reference TRBV5-5 and TRBJ1-1): DAGVTQSPTHLIKTRGQQVTLRCSPISGHKSVSWYQQVLGQGPQFIFQYYEKEERGRGNFPDRFSARQFPNYSSELNVNALLLGDSALYLCASSPIHSNTEAFFGQGTRLTVV.

This chain links TRBV20-1 with TRBJ2-4; TCRdb indicates TRBD2, and absent DNA this call remains unverified. The germline gives CDR1 DFQATT, CDR2 SNEGSKA (reference sequence). The CDR3 runs 16 residues. The CDR3 spells CSASRGLAGAKNIQYF.

This chain connects TRBV19 to TRBJ2-7; absent DNA, TCRdb's TRBD2 call cannot be checked. The CDR3 is 14 residues long. Germline loops: CDR1 LNHDA, CDR2 SQIVND (reference sequence). This CDR3 reads CASSKGPHSYEQYF.

This chain uses TRBV15 with TRBJ2-4; TCRdb's D call, TRBD2, is unchecked because there is no DNA. Germline V gives CDR1 LNHNV, CDR2 YYDKDF (reference sequence). The length of the CDR3 is 20 residues. CDR3 protein: CATSREGLAGQLAAKNIQYF.

V is TRBV12-3 or TRBV12-4 and J is TRBJ2-1; the D call from TCRdb, TRBD1, cannot be confirmed without DNA. The CDR3 sequence is 18 residues long. The CDR3 is CASSLKTLGAGRVNEQFF.

V and J are TRBV10-3 and TRBJ2-7; the TRBD1 assignment by TCRdb is unverifiable without DNA. This CDR3 spans 14 amino acids. The V gene's germline CDR1 is ENHRY and CDR2 SYGVKD. CDR3 sequence reads: CAISESQGNYEQYF.

The rearrangement joins TRBV29-1 to TRBJ2-1; without DNA, the TCRdb call of TRBD2 cannot be checked. In germline, CDR1 is SQVTM, CDR2 ANQGSEA. CDR3 size: 14 residues. CDR3 amino acids: CSTGLAGVNNEQFF.

This chain connects TRBV12-5 to TRBJ2-5; TCRdb's assignment of TRBD1 cannot be checked, as there is no DNA. This CDR3 comprises 13 residues. Germline lookup yields CDR1 LGHNT and CDR2 FRNRAP. The CDR3 reads CASAPGSKETQYF.

This chain connects TRBV5-1 to TRBJ1-5. Germline V gene sequence: CDR1 SGHRS, CDR2 YFSETQ. CDR3 length equals 16 residues. CDR3 protein: CASSLVAEYSNQPQHF.

The rearrangement links TRBV5-1 to TRBJ1-4; TCRdb reports TRBD1, a call that lacks DNA to check it against. This CDR3 region has 14 residues. CDR1 SGHRS and CDR2 YFSETQ come from the germline V gene. The CDR3 here is CASSLGDAGEKLFF.

The chain has TRBV7-9 and TRBJ2-7. Germline assignment: CDR1 SEHNR and CDR2 FQNEAQ (reference sequence). CDR3 length: 14 residues. CDR3 amino acids: CASSSWSISYEQYF.

The CDR3 loop is CASSLDMSAITDTQYF. The chain has TRBV11-2 and TRBJ2-3. The CDR3 sequence is 16 residues long. From germline, CDR1 is SGHAT and CDR2 FQNNGV.

V and J are TRBV5-1 and TRBJ1-6; TCRdb outputs TRBD1, but without DNA this stays unchecked. Germline V lookup: CDR1 SGHRS, CDR2 YFSETQ. The CDR3 loop spans 14 amino acids. The CDR3 spells CASSWGQGSSPLHF.

This chain joins TRBV20-1 and TRBJ2-1; TCRdb gives TRBD2 as the D gene, but with no DNA this cannot be confirmed. CDR3 length: 12 amino acids. Germline assignment: CDR1 DFQATT and CDR2 SNEGSKA (reference sequence). CDR3 sequence: CSASVVALEQFF.

The chain has TRBV5-1 and TRBJ1-2. CDR1 SGHRS and CDR2 YFSETQ come from the germline V gene. This CDR3 contains 15 residues. The CDR3 protein is CASSLDGQDNYGYTF.

The chain uses TRBV5-1 and TRBJ1-3. The CDR3 has 17 amino acids. Looked up from germline, CDR1 is SGHRS and CDR2 is YFSETQ. CDR3 loop: CASSLGAFESPGNTIYF.

The rearrangement links TRBV11-3 to TRBJ2-3; the D call of TRBD1 rests on TCRdb alone, since no DNA is present to check it. Germline values: CDR1 SGHNT, CDR2 YENEEA. The CDR3 has 15 amino acids. CDR3 amino acids: CASSYPGVAVDTQYF.

This chain links TRBV12-3 or TRBV12-4 with TRBJ2-1. CDR3 length: 15 residues. CDR3 sequence reads: CASSRGRSSYNEQFF.